Listed below are T cell receptor beta chains from one sample, sequenced in a study of neoadjuvant anti-PD-1 for oral cavity cancer. Assay used: immunoSEQ multiplex PCR; TCRdb lists only in-frame clones, some missing. The repertoire consists of some 33,000 clones, with around four fifths occurring once and the leading ten covering 3.4%. Sequenced here: PBMCs, sampled after nivolumab (anti-PD-1) treatment. The receptors shown here come from a person between 35 and 79 years old with oral cavity squamous cell carcinoma. Each CDR3 is given with its conserved first and last residue.

TRBJ1-5 TRBV4-1 CASSQGWQQGGNQPQHF
TRBJ2-5 TRBV9 CASSVAGTNSQETQYF
TRBJ2-7 TRBV28 CASSPSWPWGEQYF
TRBJ2-1 TRBV5-1 CASSPSRDSSYNEQFF
TRBJ1-2 TRBV25-1 CASSEPTRGSYGYTF
TRBJ1-6 TRBV5-4 CASSLGTGVNSPLHF
TRBJ2-2 TRBV7-2 CASSVRTSGTNTGELFF
TRBJ1-2 TRBV4-3 CASSQDGLANYGYTF
TRBJ1-1 TRBV5-4 CASSPDRWNTEAFF
TRBJ1-2 TRBV9 CASSAGRGGNYGYTF
TRBJ2-3 TRBV19 CASSPVLGGTDTQYF
TRBJ2-7 TRBV2 CASSERPGYEQYF
TRBJ1-6 TRBV11-2 CASSTRPQGIRIDSPLHF
TRBJ2-5 TRBV7-2 CASSLDARGEAAQYF
TRBJ2-3 TRBV5-1 CASSFAGVSADTQYF
TRBJ2-1 TRBV7-8 CASEGTSGGQYNEQFF
TRBJ2-1 TRBV18 CAGGAGGRYEQFF
TRBJ1-2 TRBV9 CASSVGQGDGYTF
TRBJ2-5 TRBV4-3 CASSQGPPELRETQYF
TRBJ2-2 TRBV5-1 CASSSLAGAYTGELFF
TRBJ1-4 TRBV11-2 CASSAPGAFDEKLFF
TRBJ1-1 TRBV28 CASSPPRTGEAFF
TRBJ2-5 TRBV9 CASSSRLEETQYF
TRBJ2-1 TRBV4-2 CASSQGAVYNEQFF
TRBJ1-6 TRBV18 CASSPRQDRDGSPLHF
TRBJ1-1 TRBV4-1 CASKRGRESNTEAFF